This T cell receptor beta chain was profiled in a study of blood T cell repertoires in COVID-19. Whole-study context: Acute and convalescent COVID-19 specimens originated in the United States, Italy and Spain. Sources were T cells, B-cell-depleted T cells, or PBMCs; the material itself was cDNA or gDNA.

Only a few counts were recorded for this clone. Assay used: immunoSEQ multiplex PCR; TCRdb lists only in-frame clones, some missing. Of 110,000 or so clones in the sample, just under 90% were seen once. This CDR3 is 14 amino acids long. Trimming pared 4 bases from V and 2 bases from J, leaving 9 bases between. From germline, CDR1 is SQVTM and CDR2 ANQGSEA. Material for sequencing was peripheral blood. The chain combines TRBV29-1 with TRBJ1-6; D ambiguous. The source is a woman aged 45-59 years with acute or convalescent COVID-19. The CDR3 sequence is CSVVCRTYNSPLHF. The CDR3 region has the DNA TGCAGCGTTGTTTGCAGGACCTATAATTCACCCCTCCACTTT.